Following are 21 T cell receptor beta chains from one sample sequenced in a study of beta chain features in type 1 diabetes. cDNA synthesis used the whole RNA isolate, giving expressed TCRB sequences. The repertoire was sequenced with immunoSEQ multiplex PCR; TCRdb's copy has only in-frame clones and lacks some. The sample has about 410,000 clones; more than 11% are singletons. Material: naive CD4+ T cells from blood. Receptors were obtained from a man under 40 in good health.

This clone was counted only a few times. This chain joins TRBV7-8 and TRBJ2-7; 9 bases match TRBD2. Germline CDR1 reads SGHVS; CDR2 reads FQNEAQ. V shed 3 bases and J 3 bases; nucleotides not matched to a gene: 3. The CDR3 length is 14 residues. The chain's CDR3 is CASSLAGGLYEQYV. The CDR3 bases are TGTGCCAGCAGCTTGGCGGGGGGGCTCTACGAGCAGTACGTC.

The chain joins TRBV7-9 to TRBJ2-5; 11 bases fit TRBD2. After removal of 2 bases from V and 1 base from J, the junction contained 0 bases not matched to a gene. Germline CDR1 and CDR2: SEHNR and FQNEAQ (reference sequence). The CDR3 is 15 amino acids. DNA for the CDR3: TGTGCCAGCAGCTTAACTAGCGGGAGCCAAGAGACCCAGTACTTC. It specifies CASSLTSGSQETQYF.

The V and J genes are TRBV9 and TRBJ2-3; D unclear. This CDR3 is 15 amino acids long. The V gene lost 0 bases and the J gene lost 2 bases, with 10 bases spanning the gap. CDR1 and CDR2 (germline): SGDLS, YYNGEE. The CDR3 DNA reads TGTGCCAGCAGCGTAGAAGTTAAAGACACAGATACGCAGTATTTT. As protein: CASSVEVKDTDTQYF.

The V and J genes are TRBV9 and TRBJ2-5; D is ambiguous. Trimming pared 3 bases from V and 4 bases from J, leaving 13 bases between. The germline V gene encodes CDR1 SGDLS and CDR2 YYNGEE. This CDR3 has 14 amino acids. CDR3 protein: CASSGTPVGETQYF. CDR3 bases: TGTGCCAGCAGCGGAACCCCGGTTGGAGAGACCCAGTACTTC.

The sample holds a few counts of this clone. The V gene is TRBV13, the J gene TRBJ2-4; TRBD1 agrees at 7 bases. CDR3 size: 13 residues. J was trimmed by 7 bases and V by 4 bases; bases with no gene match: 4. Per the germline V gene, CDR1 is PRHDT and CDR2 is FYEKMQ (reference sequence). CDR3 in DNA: TGTGCCAGCAGCTCGGACAGGAAGAACATTCAGTACTTC. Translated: CASSSDRKNIQYF.

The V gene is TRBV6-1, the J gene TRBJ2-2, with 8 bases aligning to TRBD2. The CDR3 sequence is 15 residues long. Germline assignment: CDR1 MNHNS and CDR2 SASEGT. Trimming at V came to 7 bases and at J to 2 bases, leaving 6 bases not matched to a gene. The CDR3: CASITSGTNTGELFF. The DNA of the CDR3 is TGTGCCAGCATCACTAGCGGAACAAACACCGGGGAGCTGTTTTTT.

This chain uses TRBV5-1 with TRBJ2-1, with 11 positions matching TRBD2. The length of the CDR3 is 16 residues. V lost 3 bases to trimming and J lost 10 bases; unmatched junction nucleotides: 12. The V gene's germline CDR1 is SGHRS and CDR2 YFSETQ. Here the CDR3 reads CASSSRLAGRPREQFF. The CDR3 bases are TGCGCCAGCAGCTCGCGACTAGCGGGACGCCCACGGGAGCAGTTCTTC.

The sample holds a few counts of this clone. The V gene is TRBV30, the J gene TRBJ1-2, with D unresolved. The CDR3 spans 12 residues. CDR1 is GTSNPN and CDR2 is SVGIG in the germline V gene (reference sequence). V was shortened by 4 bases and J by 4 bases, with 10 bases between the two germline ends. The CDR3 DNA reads TGTGCCTGGAATCGGCCCCTCTATGGCTACACCTTC. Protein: CAWNRPLYGYTF.

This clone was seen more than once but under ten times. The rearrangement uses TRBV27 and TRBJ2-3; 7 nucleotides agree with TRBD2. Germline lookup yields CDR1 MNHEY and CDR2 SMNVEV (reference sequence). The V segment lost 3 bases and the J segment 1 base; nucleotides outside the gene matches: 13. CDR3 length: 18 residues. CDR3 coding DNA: TGTGCCAGCAGTTTTTCCCCCGAGGTCCGGGAGGGCACAGATACGCAGTATTTT. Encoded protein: CASSFSPEVREGTDTQYF.

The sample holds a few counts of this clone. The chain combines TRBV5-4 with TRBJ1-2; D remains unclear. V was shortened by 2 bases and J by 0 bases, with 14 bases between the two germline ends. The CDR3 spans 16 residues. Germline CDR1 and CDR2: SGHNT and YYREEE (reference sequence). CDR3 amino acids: CASSFVKSAANYGYTF. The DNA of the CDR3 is TGTGCCAGCAGCTTCGTTAAATCCGCAGCTAACTATGGCTACACCTTC.

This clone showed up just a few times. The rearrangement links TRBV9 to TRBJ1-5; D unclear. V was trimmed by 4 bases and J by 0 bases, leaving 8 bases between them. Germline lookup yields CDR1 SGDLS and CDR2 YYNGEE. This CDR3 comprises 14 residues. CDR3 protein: CASSMEASNQPQHF. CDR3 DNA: TGTGCCAGCAGCATGGAGGCTAGCAATCAGCCCCAGCATTTT.

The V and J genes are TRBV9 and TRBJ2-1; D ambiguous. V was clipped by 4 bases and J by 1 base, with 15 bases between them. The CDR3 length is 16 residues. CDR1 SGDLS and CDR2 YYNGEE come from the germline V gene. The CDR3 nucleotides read TGTGCCAGCAGCCCCAAGGAAGGGATTTCCTACAATGAGCAGTTCTTC. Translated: CASSPKEGISYNEQFF.

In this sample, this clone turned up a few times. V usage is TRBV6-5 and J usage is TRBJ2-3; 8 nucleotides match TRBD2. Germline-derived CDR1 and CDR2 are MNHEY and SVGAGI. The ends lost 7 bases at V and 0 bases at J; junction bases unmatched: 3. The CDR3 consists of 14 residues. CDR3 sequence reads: CASNREGSTDTQYF. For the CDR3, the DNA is TGTGCCAGCAACCGGGAGGGAAGCACAGATACGCAGTATTTT.

CDR3 region: CAISSTRMDRTDSPLHF. The CDR3 DNA reads as TGTGCCATCAGTTCTACTCGTATGGACAGGACTGATTCACCCCTCCACTTT. The rearrangement uses TRBV10-3 and TRBJ1-6, with 7 bases lining up with TRBD1. Germline V gene data show CDR1 as ENHRY and CDR2 as SYGVKD. Trimming took 5 bases from V and 8 from J; bases not matched to a gene: 15. This CDR3 contains 17 residues.

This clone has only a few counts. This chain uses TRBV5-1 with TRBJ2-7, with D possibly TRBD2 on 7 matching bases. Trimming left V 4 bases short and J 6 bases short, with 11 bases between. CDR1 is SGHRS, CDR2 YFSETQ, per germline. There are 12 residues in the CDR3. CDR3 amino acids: CASSPGEGEQYV. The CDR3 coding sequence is TGCGCCAGCAGCCCAGGGGAGGGCGAGCAGTACGTC.

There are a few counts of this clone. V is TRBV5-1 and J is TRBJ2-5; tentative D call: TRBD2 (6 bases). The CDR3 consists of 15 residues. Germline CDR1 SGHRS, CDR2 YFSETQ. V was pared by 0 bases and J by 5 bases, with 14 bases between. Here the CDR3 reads CASSLAGRRGETQYF. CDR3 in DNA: TGCGCCAGCAGCTTGGCGGGCAGGAGGGGCGAGACCCAGTACTTC.

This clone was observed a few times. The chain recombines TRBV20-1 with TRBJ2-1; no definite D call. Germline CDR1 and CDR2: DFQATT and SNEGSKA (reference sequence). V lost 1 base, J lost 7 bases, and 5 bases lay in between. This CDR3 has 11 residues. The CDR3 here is CSARVENEQFF. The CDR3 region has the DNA TGCAGTGCTAGAGTGGAGAATGAGCAGTTCTTC.

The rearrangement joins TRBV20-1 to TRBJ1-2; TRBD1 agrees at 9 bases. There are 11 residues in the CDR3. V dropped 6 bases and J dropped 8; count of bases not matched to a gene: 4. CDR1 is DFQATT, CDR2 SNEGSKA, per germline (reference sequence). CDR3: CSAGTGRGYTF. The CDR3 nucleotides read TGCAGTGCGGGGACAGGGAGGGGCTACACCTTC.

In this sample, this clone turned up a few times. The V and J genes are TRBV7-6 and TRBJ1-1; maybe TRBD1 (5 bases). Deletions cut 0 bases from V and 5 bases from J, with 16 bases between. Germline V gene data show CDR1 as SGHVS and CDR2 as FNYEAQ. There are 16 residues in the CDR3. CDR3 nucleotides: TGTGCCAGCAGCTTAGCTGTCTGGCAGGGTAAGACTGAAGCTTTCTTT. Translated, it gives CASSLAVWQGKTEAFF.

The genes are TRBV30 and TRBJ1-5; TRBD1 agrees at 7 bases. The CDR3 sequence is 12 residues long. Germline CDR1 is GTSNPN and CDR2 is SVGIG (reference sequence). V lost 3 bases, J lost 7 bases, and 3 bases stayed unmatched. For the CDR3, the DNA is TGTGCCTGGAGCTACAGGGGACAGCCCCAGCATTTT. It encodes CAWSYRGQPQHF.

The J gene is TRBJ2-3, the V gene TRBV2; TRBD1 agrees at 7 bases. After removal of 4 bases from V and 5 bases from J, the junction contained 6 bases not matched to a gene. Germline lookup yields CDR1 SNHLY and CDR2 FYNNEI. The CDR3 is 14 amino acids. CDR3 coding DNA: TGTGCCAGCAGTGTAGGACAGGCGGGAGATACGCAGTATTTT. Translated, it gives CASSVGQAGDTQYF.